The source of this TCR beta chain is a study of glioma-infiltrating T cells after dendritic cell vaccination. About the study: Between about 2003 and 2013, patients got autologous tumor lysate-pulsed dendritic cell vaccines.

Time point denoted: after dendritic cell vaccination, including at tumor progression/relapse. V was trimmed by 4 bases and J by 8 bases, leaving 14 bases between them. Germline CDR1 and CDR2: SNHLY and FYNNEI. CDR3 length: 14 amino acids. Profiling relied on immunoSEQ multiplex PCR, and the TCRdb table lists in-frame clones only, not all of them. Here the sample spans approximately 99,000 clones, around 80% being singletons. The sequence derives from a human donor with glioblastoma. J is TRBJ1-4 and V is TRBV2; D unclear. The sequences come from blood, collected after dendritic cell vaccination. The chain's CDR3 is CASSGPAAREKLFF. CDR3 DNA: TGTGCCAGCAGTGGCCCGGCGGCGAGAGAAAAACTGTTTTTT.